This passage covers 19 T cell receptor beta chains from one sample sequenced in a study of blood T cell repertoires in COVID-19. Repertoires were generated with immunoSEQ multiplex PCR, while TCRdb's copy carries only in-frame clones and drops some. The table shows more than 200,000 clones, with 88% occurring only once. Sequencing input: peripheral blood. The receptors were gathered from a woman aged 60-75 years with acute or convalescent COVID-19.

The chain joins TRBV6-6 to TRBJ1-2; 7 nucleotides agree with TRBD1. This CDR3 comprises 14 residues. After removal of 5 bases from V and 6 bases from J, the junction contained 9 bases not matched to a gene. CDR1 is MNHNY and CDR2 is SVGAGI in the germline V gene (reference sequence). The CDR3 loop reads CASSTLGGDDGYTF. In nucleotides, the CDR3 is TGTGCCAGCAGTACTCTAGGGGGCGACGATGGCTACACCTTC.

CDR3 sequence: CASRGQLGASYGYTF. The CDR3 DNA is TGTGCCAGCAGGGGGCAGCTTGGGGCATCCTATGGCTACACCTTC. The rearrangement uses TRBV28 and TRBJ1-2, with D maybe TRBD1 (5 bases). CDR1 and CDR2 from the germline V gene are MDHEN and SYDVKM. The CDR3 has 15 residues. The V and J ends lost 6 bases and 4 bases respectively, with 18 bases between them.

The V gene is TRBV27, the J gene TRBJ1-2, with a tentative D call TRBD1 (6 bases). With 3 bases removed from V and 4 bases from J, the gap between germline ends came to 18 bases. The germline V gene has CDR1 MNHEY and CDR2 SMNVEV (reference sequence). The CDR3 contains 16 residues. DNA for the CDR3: TGTGCCAGCAGTTTTTTGACAGGCACACTCCTCTATGGCTACACCTTC. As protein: CASSFLTGTLLYGYTF.

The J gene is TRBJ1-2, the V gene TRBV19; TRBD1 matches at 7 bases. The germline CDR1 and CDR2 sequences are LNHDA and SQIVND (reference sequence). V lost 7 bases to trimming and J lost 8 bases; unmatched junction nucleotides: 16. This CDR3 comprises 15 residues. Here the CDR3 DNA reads TGTGCCAGTAATACCCGGACAGGCTCGGTCCAAGGCTACACCTTC. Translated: CASNTRTGSVQGYTF.

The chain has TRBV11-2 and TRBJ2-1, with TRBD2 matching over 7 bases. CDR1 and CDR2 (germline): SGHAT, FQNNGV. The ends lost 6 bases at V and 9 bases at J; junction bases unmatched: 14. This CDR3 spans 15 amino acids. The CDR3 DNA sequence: TGTGCCAGCAGTTCGGCGGGAGCGATGGCGGGTGAGCAGTTCTTC. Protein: CASSSAGAMAGEQFF.

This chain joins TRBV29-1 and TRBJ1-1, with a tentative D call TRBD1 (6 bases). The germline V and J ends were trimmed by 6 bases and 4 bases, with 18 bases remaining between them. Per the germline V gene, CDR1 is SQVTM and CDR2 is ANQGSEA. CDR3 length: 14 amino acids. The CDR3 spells CSVEDSLEFTEAFF. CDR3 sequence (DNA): TGCAGCGTCGAGGACAGCCTTGAGTTCACTGAAGCTTTCTTT.

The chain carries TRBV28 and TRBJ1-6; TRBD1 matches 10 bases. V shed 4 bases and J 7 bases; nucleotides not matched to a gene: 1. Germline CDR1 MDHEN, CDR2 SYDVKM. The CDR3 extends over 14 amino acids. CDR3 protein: CASSSTGGNSPLHF. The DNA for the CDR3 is TGTGCCAGCAGTTCGACAGGGGGCAATTCACCCCTCCACTTT.

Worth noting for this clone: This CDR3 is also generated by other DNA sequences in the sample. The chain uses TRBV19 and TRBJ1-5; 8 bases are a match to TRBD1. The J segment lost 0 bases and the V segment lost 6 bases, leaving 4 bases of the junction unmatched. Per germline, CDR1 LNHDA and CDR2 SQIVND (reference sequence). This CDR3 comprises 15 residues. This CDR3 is CASSPGQGSNQPQHF. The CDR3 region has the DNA TGTGCCAGTAGCCCAGGACAGGGTAGCAATCAGCCCCAGCATTTT.

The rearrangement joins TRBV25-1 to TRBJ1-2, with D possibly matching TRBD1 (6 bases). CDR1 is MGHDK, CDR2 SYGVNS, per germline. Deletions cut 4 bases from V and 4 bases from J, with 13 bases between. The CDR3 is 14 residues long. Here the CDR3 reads CASSVLQGSYGYTF. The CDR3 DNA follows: TGTGCCAGCAGTGTCTTACAGGGATCCTATGGCTACACCTTC.

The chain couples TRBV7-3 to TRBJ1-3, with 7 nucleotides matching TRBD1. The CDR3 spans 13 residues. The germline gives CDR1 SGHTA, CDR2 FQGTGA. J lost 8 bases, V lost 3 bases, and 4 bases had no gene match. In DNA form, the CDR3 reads TGTGCCAGCAGCTTCAACAGGGGAGACACCATATATTTT. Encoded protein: CASSFNRGDTIYF.

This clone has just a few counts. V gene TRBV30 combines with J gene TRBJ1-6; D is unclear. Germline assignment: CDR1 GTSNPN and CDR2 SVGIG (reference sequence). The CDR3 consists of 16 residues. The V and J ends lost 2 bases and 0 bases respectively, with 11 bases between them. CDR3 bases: TGTGCCTGGAGTTCTCAATACAGCTCCTATAATTCACCCCTCCACTTT. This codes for CAWSSQYSSYNSPLHF.

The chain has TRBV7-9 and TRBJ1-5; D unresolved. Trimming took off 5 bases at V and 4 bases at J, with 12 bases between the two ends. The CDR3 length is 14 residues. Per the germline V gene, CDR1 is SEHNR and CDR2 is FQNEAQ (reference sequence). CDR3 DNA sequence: TGTGCCAGCAGCCAGTCTTCGCAGAATCAGCCCCAGCATTTT. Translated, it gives CASSQSSQNQPQHF.

CDR3 bases: TGTGCCAGCAGCCCGCTCAGGGCGGTGAACACCGGGGAGCTGTTTTTT. It encodes CASSPLRAVNTGELFF. This chain links TRBV3-1 (or the pseudogene TRBV3-2) with TRBJ2-2; the D gene is possibly TRBD1 (5 bases). This CDR3 contains 16 residues. Per the germline V gene, CDR1 is LGHDT and CDR2 is YNNKEL (reference sequence). The V and J ends lost 4 bases and 1 base respectively, with 13 bases between them.

CDR3 nucleotide sequence: TGTGCCAGCAGTTACCTAGACAGGCGGGAGACCCAGTACTTC. It specifies CASSYLDRRETQYF. J is TRBJ2-5 and V is TRBV6-5; TRBD1 is a possible D gene (6 bases). Trimming took off 2 bases at V and 5 bases at J, with 12 bases between the two ends. CDR1 is MNHEY, CDR2 SVGAGI, per germline. CDR3 size: 14 residues.

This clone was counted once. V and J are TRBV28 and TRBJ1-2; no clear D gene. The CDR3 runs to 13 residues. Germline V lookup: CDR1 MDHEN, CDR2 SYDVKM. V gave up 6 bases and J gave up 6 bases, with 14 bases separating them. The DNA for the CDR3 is TGTGCCAGCAGCCCGCCCCCTATAGATGGCTACACCTTC. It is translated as CASSPPPIDGYTF.

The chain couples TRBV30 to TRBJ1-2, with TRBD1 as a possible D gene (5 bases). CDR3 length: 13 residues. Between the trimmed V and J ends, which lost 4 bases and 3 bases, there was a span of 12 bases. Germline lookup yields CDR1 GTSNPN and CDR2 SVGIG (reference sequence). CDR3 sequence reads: CAWTSGRDYGYTF. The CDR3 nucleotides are TGTGCCTGGACCTCGGGCAGGGACTATGGCTACACCTTC.

This chain's CDR3 is CAWALGSAYGYTF. The CDR3 DNA follows: TGTGCCTGGGCCCTTGGGAGCGCCTATGGCTACACCTTC. The V and J genes are TRBV30 and TRBJ1-2; D remains unclear. Germline loops: CDR1 GTSNPN, CDR2 SVGIG (reference sequence). The CDR3 runs 13 residues. Trimming took off 5 bases at V and 4 bases at J, with 14 bases between the two ends.

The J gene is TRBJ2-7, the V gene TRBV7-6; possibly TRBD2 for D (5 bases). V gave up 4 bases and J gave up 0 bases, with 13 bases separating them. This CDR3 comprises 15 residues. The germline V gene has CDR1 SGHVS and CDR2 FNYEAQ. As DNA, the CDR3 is TGTGCCAGCAGCTCCACAAGAGGGCGCTCCTACGAGCAGTACTTC. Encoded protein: CASSSTRGRSYEQYF.

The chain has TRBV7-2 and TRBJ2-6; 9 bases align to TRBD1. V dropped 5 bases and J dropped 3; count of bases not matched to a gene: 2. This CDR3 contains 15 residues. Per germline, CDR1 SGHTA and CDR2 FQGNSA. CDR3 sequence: CASSEDRGGANVLTF. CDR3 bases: TGTGCCAGCAGCGAGGACAGGGGTGGGGCCAACGTCCTGACTTTC.